The T cell receptor beta chain under discussion was sequenced for a study of T cells in Graves' hyperthyroidism and ophthalmopathy. Turning to this clonotype: This clone may be a read error of a much larger clone one base away.

Amplification of TCR beta CDR3 regions was performed using RNA transcripts as template. During a first-round RT-PCR of the TCR CDR3, the HTBI primer set was used. Each CDR3 protein gets one entry after TCRdb re-called the multiplex PCR reads with MiXCR. The sample includes hundreds of thousands of distinct CDR3 sequences, over 35% seen only once; the top ten take 8% to 9%. V was trimmed by 10 bases and J by 4 bases, leaving 17 bases between them. The CDR3 spans 14 residues. Germline CDR1 and CDR2: SNHLY and FYNNEI. The specimen sequenced was blood. The receptor's source is a man aged 18 to 29 with Graves' hyperthyroidism. The gene calls are TRBV2 and TRBJ1-5; weak D call: TRBD1 (5 bases). CDR3: CAIGEIGVNQPQHF. CDR3 nucleotide sequence: TGTGCCATCGGCGAGATAGGGGTAAATCAGCCCCAGCATTTT.